This T cell receptor (beta chain) was documented in a study of blood T cell repertoires in COVID-19. Study information: COVID-19 samples, acute and convalescent, were from the United States, Italy and Spain. PBMCs, B-cell-depleted T cells, or T cells were the source of the cDNA or gDNA that made up the material.

Original methodology: Reference gene primer amplification gave nucleated cell count estimates. The data were produced by immunoSEQ multiplex PCR, yet TCRdb's version contains in-frame clones alone and is incomplete. For V, J and clone size, that table is used; D and trimming come from the DNA. The sample holds about 16,000 clones, approximately 88% seen once. CDR3 length: 14 amino acids. Germline V CDR1 and CDR2: SGDLS, YYNGEE. V gave up 0 bases and J gave up 4 bases, with 11 bases separating them. Sequencing used peripheral blood. The TCR comes from a human donor in a cohort sampled during active COVID-19. The rearrangement uses TRBV9 and TRBJ2-7; possible D gene TRBD2, 7 bases. CDR3 in DNA: TGTGCCAGCAGCGTAGGTGGGGGGGCTTACGAGCAGTACTTC. Its protein product is CASSVGGGAYEQYF.